Listed below are T cell receptor beta chains from one sample, sequenced in a study of beta chain features in type 1 diabetes. Sequenced by immunoSEQ multiplex PCR; TCRdb stores in-frame clones only, minus some. The sample consists of some 160,000 clones, approximately 8.8% of them appearing once. What was sequenced was central memory CD4+ T cells from blood. The receptors here all came from a woman aged 25 to 39 with type 1 diabetes. CDR3s include the opening cysteine and the closing phenylalanine or tryptophan. A D gene is named only where the DNA matches it firmly. Some rows have no size entry. The others give once, few or many, or a class for an expanded clone.

few	.	TRBV10-3	TRBJ2-7	TGTGCCAGCCGGGACACCTACGAGCAGTACTTC	CASRDTYEQYF
.	.	TRBV4-1	TRBJ2-5	TGCGCCAGCAGCCAAGATCGGGAGACCCAGTACTTC	CASSQDRETQYF
.	.	TRBV2	TRBJ2-3	TGTGCCAGCAATCCGGACTTTGGGACAGATACGCAGTATTTT	CASNPDFGTDTQYF
few	.	TRBV2	TRBJ1-5	TGTGCCAGCAGGGAACAGGGAGGAGGCAATCAGCCCCAGCATTTT	CASREQGGGNQPQHF
few	.	TRBV4-1	TRBJ2-7	TGCGCCAGCAGCCAAGCCAGGGCAAGACCTTACGAGCAGTACTTC	CASSQARARPYEQYF
.	TRBD1	TRBV7-9	TRBJ1-1	TGTGCCAGCAGCCCTACGGACAGGGTTGCTGAAGCTTTCTTT	CASSPTDRVAEAFF
few	.	TRBV14	TRBJ1-2	TGTGCCAGCAGCCAAGATAGGGGGACGCCGTACACCTTC	CASSQDRGTPYTF
few	TRBD2	TRBV30	TRBJ2-1	TGTGCCTGGAGTGTCGTAGCGGGAGCAGGCTATTACAATGAGCAGTTCTTC	CAWSVVAGAGYYNEQFF
few	TRBD2	TRBV5-1	TRBJ2-1	TGCGCCAGCAGCTACACTAGCGGGAGGGGCAATGAGCAGTTCTTC	CASSYTSGRGNEQFF
few	TRBD1	TRBV6-5	TRBJ1-5	TGTGCCAGCCGCGAGACAGGGTGGCAGCCCCAGCATTTT	CASRETGWQPQHF
.	TRBD1	TRBV29-1	TRBJ1-5	TGCAGCGTCGGACAGGGTCGCAATCAGCCCCAGCATTTT	CSVGQGRNQPQHF
few	TRBD1	TRBV2	TRBJ1-1	TGTGCCAGCAGCGGGACAGGGGTGGCGGCCACTGAAGCTTTCTTT	CASSGTGVAATEAFF
few	.	TRBV9	TRBJ2-4	TGTGCCAGCAGCCCAGGACTCAATGGGGACATTCAGTACTTC	CASSPGLNGDIQYF
.	TRBD2	TRBV5-1	TRBJ2-3	TGCGCCAGCAGCTTGGGACTAGCCGAAAGCACAGATACGCAGTATTTT	CASSLGLAESTDTQYF
few	TRBD1	TRBV5-6	TRBJ1-2	TGTGCCAGCAGCTTACTATCAGGGGGCGGCTACACCTTC	CASSLLSGGGYTF
.	.	TRBV20-1	TRBJ2-5	TGCAGTGCTATACGCGGGGAGACCCAGTACTTC	CSAIRGETQYF
.	TRBD1	TRBV7-2	TRBJ1-5	TGTGCCAGCGCGATCCGACAGGGGGCCCAGCCCCAGCATTTT	CASAIRQGAQPQHF
few	TRBD2	TRBV18	TRBJ2-7	TGTGCCAGCCACACGGGGGGTCACGAGCAGTACTTC	CASHTGGHEQYF
few	TRBD2	TRBV6-5	TRBJ2-3	TGTGCCAGCAGGAGACTAGCGGGAGGGGGAGATACGCAGTATTTT	CASRRLAGGGDTQYF
.	TRBD2	TRBV4-2	TRBJ2-7	TGTGCCAGCAGCCAAGATTCGCCCAGCGGGAGTAACAACGAGCAGTACTTC	CASSQDSPSGSNNEQYF
few	TRBD1	TRBV19	TRBJ2-7	TGTGCCAGTAGTCCGCCGGGACAGGGATACGAGCAGTACTTC	CASSPPGQGYEQYF
few	TRBD1	TRBV6-1	TRBJ1-5	TGTGCCAGCAGGGGGGGACAGCACGAGGGTCAGCCCCAGCATTTT	CASRGGQHEGQPQHF
few	TRBD1	TRBV9	TRBJ1-4	TGTGCCAGCAGCCGCCGGACAGGGGGTGAAAAACTGTTTTTT	CASSRRTGGEKLFF
few	TRBD2	TRBV4-1	TRBJ2-1	TGTGCCAGCAGCCATGTAGCGGGAGGGCCTTACAATGAGCAGTTCTTC	CASSHVAGGPYNEQFF
.	.	TRBV25-1	TRBJ2-5	TGTGCCAGCAGTGACTATCAAGAGACCCAGTACTTC	CASSDYQETQYF
few	TRBD2	TRBV4-1	TRBJ2-1	TGCGCCAGCAGCCAAGCGCGCCTAGCGGTATACAATGAGCAGTTCTTC	CASSQARLAVYNEQFF
.	.	TRBV7-2	TRBJ2-7	TGTGCCAGCAGCTTCGGTTACTACGAGCAGTACTTC	CASSFGYYEQYF
few	.	TRBV10-3	TRBJ1-1	TGTGCCATCAGTGGTTCTGGTGGAGGAGACACTGAAGCTTTCTTT	CAISGSGGGDTEAFF
.	.	TRBV7-8	TRBJ1-2	TGTGCCAGCAGCTTAGACCGGGAGGCCTATGGCTACACCTTC	CASSLDREAYGYTF
.	.	TRBV7-9	TRBJ1-5	TGTGCCAGCAGCCGCACAGGTGGCAATCAGCCCCAGCATTTT	CASSRTGGNQPQHF
.	.	TRBV9	TRBJ1-2	TGTGCCAGCAGCGTAGACGCGGACTATGGCTACACCTTC	CASSVDADYGYTF
few	.	TRBV6-5	TRBJ2-1	TGTGCCAGCAGTTACTCGGCAGGAAGGTTCAACAATGAGCAGTTCTTC	CASSYSAGRFNNEQFF
few	TRBD2	TRBV9	TRBJ2-1	TGTGCCAGCAGCCCCAAACTAGCGGTCTACAATGAGCAGTTCTTC	CASSPKLAVYNEQFF
.	.	TRBV5-1	TRBJ2-7	TGCGCCAGCAGCTTGGATTTTTTCGTCGAGCAGTACTTC	CASSLDFFVEQYF
.	TRBD1	TRBV7-9	TRBJ1-4	TGTGCCAGCAGCTTGGGGACAGGGCTTTCCTCTGAAAAACTGTTTTTT	CASSLGTGLSSEKLFF
.	TRBD2	TRBV7-9	TRBJ2-5	TGTGCCAGCAGCAAGGGGACTAGCGGATTCCAAGAGACCCAGTACTTC	CASSKGTSGFQETQYF
few	.	TRBV7-2	TRBJ2-7	TGTGCCAGCAGCTTAGAGGCAGGGCAACTTAACGAGCAGTACTTC	CASSLEAGQLNEQYF
.	.	TRBV6-6	TRBJ2-5	TGTGCCAGCAGTTACTCGAACAGGGAGGGCCAAGAGACCCAGTACTTC	CASSYSNREGQETQYF
few	.	TRBV18	TRBJ1-1	TGTGCCAGCTCCACGACAGAAAACACTGAAGCTTTCTTT	CASSTTENTEAFF
.	.	TRBV30	TRBJ2-4	TGTGCCTGGTCTTATATGAGGAACATTCAGTACTTC	CAWSYMRNIQYF
.	.	TRBV13	TRBJ2-6	TGTGCCAGCAGCCCTAACCGGGGTTCTGGGGCCAACGTCCTGACTTTC	CASSPNRGSGANVLTF
few	.	TRBV5-6	TRBJ2-7	TGTGCCAGCAGCTCCGGGACACCTTCCTACGAGCAGTACTTC	CASSSGTPSYEQYF
many	TRBD1	TRBV28	TRBJ2-1	TGTGCCAGCAGTCCAGGGACAGCATCCTACAATGAGCAGTTCTTC	CASSPGTASYNEQFF
few	TRBD2	TRBV4-2	TRBJ2-1	TGTGCCAGCAGCCAAGATGCTGGGACTAGGGTGGACAATGAGCAGTTCTTC	CASSQDAGTRVDNEQFF
.	.	TRBV7-9	TRBJ2-3	TGTGCCAGCAGCTTTGAAGGGTCGAGCGGGAGCACAGATACGCAGTATTTT	CASSFEGSSGSTDTQYF
few	TRBD1	TRBV4-1	TRBJ1-5	TGCGCCAGCAGCCTCGGACAGGGTGGTCAGCCCCAGCATTTT	CASSLGQGGQPQHF
.	TRBD1	TRBV29-1	TRBJ2-5	TGCAGCGTAAAGGGACAGGACCAAGAGACCCAGTACTTC	CSVKGQDQETQYF
.	.	TRBV12-5	TRBJ1-2	TGTGCTAGTGGTTTGGGATCAGGGTCAGATGGCTACACCTTC	CASGLGSGSDGYTF
.	TRBD1	TRBV7-2	TRBJ2-7	TGTGCCAGCAGCGCCGCCGCGACAGGGTTTTACGAGCAGTACTTC	CASSAAATGFYEQYF
.	TRBD1	TRBV27	TRBJ2-2	TGTGCCAGCAGGCAAAGTGACAGGGGAAGAACCGGGGAGCTGTTTTTT	CASRQSDRGRTGELFF
.	TRBD1	TRBV7-6	TRBJ1-1	TGTGCCAGCAGCTCACCGGGACAGGGGGCTGAAGCTTTCTTT	CASSSPGQGAEAFF
few	.	TRBV28	TRBJ2-3	TGTGCCAGCCGTACAGGGAAAAGCACAGATACGCAGTATTTT	CASRTGKSTDTQYF
.	.	TRBV9	TRBJ2-5	TGTGCCAGCAGCGCAGGGAACCAAGAGACCCAGTACTTC	CASSAGNQETQYF
.	.	TRBV5-6	TRBJ1-1	TGTGCCAGCACCGCCGGAAGGGGGAACACTGAAGCTTTCTTT	CASTAGRGNTEAFF
few	.	TRBV20-1	TRBJ2-5	TGCAGTGCTACCCTAACCCATGCCCAGTACTTC	CSATLTHAQYF